Listed below are T cell receptor beta chains from one sample, sequenced in a study of blood T cells in healthy people across ages. Each CDR3 protein is one row after TCRdb ran MiXCR on the 5' RACE reads. The sample carries approximately 1,000,000 distinct CDR3 sequences, more than 30% recorded once. Sequenced: blood. The source of these receptors is a man between 18 and 29 years old in good health. The CDR3 runs from the conserved cysteine through the conserved F or W. The D gene is left open where the match is weak. Only part of the rows carry a size: once, few, many, or a class if the clone is expanded.

>-|TRBV11-2|TRBJ2-4|-
TGTGCCTGTAGCTTAGAGTTCGGCGGGAAAAACATTCAGTACTTC
CACSLEFGGKNIQYF
>few|TRBV10-3|TRBJ2-6|-
TGTGCCATCAGTGCCATTCAGGGGTCTGGGGCCAACGTCCGGACTTTC
CAISAIQGSGANVRTF
>few|TRBV4-3|TRBJ2-7|-
TGCGCCAGCGCTCAAACCCAGGGGAGGAATTCCTACGAGCAGTACTTC
CASAQTQGRNSYEQYF
>few|TRBV7-2|TRBJ2-3|TRBD2
TGTGCCAGCAGCTTAGCGCTAGCGGGGGCAGGAGATACGCAGTATTTT
CASSLALAGAGDTQYF
>-|TRBV28|TRBJ1-1|-
TGTGCCAGCAGCTTTTCGCGGGGAACCACTGAAGCTTTCTTT
CASSFSRGTTEAFF
>few|TRBV20-1|TRBJ1-6|TRBD1
TGCAGTGCTAGGTTCCGACAGGGTATCTACTCACCCCTCCACTTT
CSARFRQGIYSPLHF
>-|TRBV4-2|TRBJ1-1|-
TGTGCCAGCAGCCAAGATCAAGCCGTCGAAGCTTTCTTT
CASSQDQAVEAFF
>-|TRBV12-3/TRBV12-4|TRBJ1-3|-
TGTGCCAGCAGGGTCTCAGGGAAAAAGAACACCATATATTTT
CASRVSGKKNTIYF
>-|TRBV4-2|TRBJ1-4|TRBD1
TGTGCCAGCAGCCCAGAGTACAGGGGAATGGGTGAAAAACTGTTTTTT
CASSPEYRGMGEKLFF
>few|TRBV20-1|TRBJ2-1|-
TGCAGTGCTTGGGCACTCCGGGACCAATACAATGAGCAGTTCTTC
CSAWALRDQYNEQFF
>few|TRBV28|TRBJ2-5|-
TGTGCCAGCAGTTACCGGGACAACATTCGCGAGACCCAGTACTTC
CASSYRDNIRETQYF
>many|TRBV29-1|TRBJ2-1|-
TGCAGCGGCGCTCCCGGGCGAGACTACAATGAGCAGTTCTTC
CSGAPGRDYNEQFF
>-|TRBV7-9|TRBJ2-5|TRBD2
TGTGCCGGCAGCCTAGCGGACCGTCAAGAGACCCAGTACTTC
CAGSLADRQETQYF
>many|TRBV7-2|TRBJ1-4|-
TGTGCCAGCAGCTTAAGGGGAACTAATGAAAAACTGTTTTTT
CASSLRGTNEKLFF
>-|TRBV21-1|TRBJ2-1|-
TGTGCCAGCAGCAAAGGCCAAGACGGAGAAGATAGTCACAATGAGCAGTTCTTC
CASSKGQDGEDSHNEQFF
>-|TRBV3-1|TRBJ1-1|-
TGTGCCAGCAGCCCTATGGTAGGGCCCACTGAAGCTTTCTTT
CASSPMVGPTEAFF
>-|TRBV7-9|TRBJ2-7|-
TGTGCCAGCAGCTTAACAGGGCGGTACGAGCAGTACTTC
CASSLTGRYEQYF
>-|TRBV13|TRBJ1-1|-
TGTGCCAGCAGCTTAGAGGGGCCGGGGTGGAACACTGAAGCTTTCTTT
CASSLEGPGWNTEAFF
>-|TRBV6-2/TRBV6-3|TRBJ2-1|TRBD2
TGTGCCAGCAGTTACTCGATTTCGTTCGGGCTAGCGGGGGCTCGGGAGCAGTTCTTC
CASSYSISFGLAGAREQFF
>-|TRBV14|TRBJ1-1|-
TGTGCCAGCAGCCAAGTCAGGGAGCTAGGGGCTGAAGCTTTCTTT
CASSQVRELGAEAFF
>-|TRBV7-9|TRBJ2-3|TRBD2
TGTGCCAGCATCTCCGGGAGGGTGGCAGATACGCAGTATTTT
CASISGRVADTQYF
>-|TRBV5-1|TRBJ2-2|-
TGCGCCAGCAGCTTGGGACTAGAGGGGGACACCGGGGAGCTGTTTTTT
CASSLGLEGDTGELFF
>-|TRBV20-1|TRBJ1-1|-
TGCAGTGCTAGGAAGGAGTCGAACACTGAAGCTTTCTTT
CSARKESNTEAFF
>few|TRBV20-1|TRBJ2-1|-
TGCAGTGCCCCCGAGGCGATCCAAAGGGATGAGCAGTTCTTC
CSAPEAIQRDEQFF
>-|TRBV7-2|TRBJ1-1|-
TGTGCCAGCAGAACCAGGTTTGAAGCTTTCTTT
CASRTRFEAFF
>-|TRBV9|TRBJ2-1|-
TGTGCCAGCAGCGTAGGGGGAGACATCTTTACCTACAATGAGCAGTTCTTC
CASSVGGDIFTYNEQFF
>-|TRBV2|TRBJ2-7|-
TGTGCCAGCAAGGGGTTAAGCACCTACGAGCAGTACTTC
CASKGLSTYEQYF
>-|TRBV25-1|TRBJ2-1|-
TGTGCCAGCAGTGCTCCGTCTGGGCAGTTCTTC
CASSAPSGQFF
>few|TRBV4-1|TRBJ1-2|-
TGCGCCAGCAGCCAAGATTACCCCAGGTATGGCTACACCTTC
CASSQDYPRYGYTF
>-|TRBV7-2|TRBJ1-4|-
TGTGCCAGCAGCCCCGCGGGAGTTAGGAGTGAAAAACTGTTTTTT
CASSPAGVRSEKLFF
>few|TRBV11-2|TRBJ2-7|-
TGTGCCAGCAGCTTAATCCCCGGGAGCTCCTACGAGCAGTACTTC
CASSLIPGSSYEQYF
>few|TRBV27|TRBJ1-2|-
TGTGCCAGCAGTTTTCGGACAGCCGGCTATGGCTACACCTTC
CASSFRTAGYGYTF
>-|TRBV5-6|TRBJ2-5|-
TGTGCCAGCAGCTTGGCCCCAGCGTTCTCCTACAATGAGCAGTACTTC
CASSLAPAFSYNEQYF
>many|TRBV12-3/TRBV12-4|TRBJ2-3|TRBD1
TGTGCCAGCAGTTTAAGCCGGGACAGGTTAACTGATACGCAGTATTTT
CASSLSRDRLTDTQYF
>-|TRBV29-1|TRBJ2-5|-
TGCAGCGTTGAAGTTATACTCCGGGACACAGAAGAGACCCAGTACTTC
CSVEVILRDTEETQYF
>-|TRBV13|TRBJ1-2|-
TGTGCCAGCAGCTTAGTCATTAAGGCAGGGTCGAGGTATGGCTACACCTTC
CASSLVIKAGSRYGYTF
>-|TRBV7-2|TRBJ1-2|-
TGTGCCAGCAGCTTAGACCCTACTAACTATGGCTACACCTTC
CASSLDPTNYGYTF
>few|TRBV5-1|TRBJ2-3|TRBD2
TGCGCCAGCAGCCCCCGACCATCGGCGCGGGGGGGCACAGATACGCAGTATTTT
CASSPRPSARGGTDTQYF
>-|TRBV13|TRBJ2-2|TRBD2
TGTGCCAGCAGCTTAGGGCTAGCGGGAGCGAACACCGGGGAGCTGTTTTTT
CASSLGLAGANTGELFF
>-|TRBV20-1|TRBJ2-5|-
TGCAGTGCTAGAGAGAGCGTGCAGTACTTC
CSARESVQYF